These 14 T cell receptor beta chains came from one sample sequenced in a study of blood T cell repertoires in COVID-19. The table came from immunoSEQ multiplex PCR; TCRdb's copy has only in-frame clones and leaves some out. In the table there are 150,000 to 200,000 clones, around 74% of which are singletons. Sequencing input: peripheral blood. The receptors were sampled from a man aged 70 or older with acute or convalescent COVID-19.

This clone was observed a handful of times. The chain carries TRBV10-3 and TRBJ1-2; D might be TRBD1 (6 bases). This CDR3 has 15 amino acids. Trimming removed 6 bases at V and 4 bases at J, with 18 bases between. From germline, CDR1 is ENHRY and CDR2 SYGVKD. The CDR3 region is CAISPGTSAGYGYTF. CDR3 DNA sequence: TGTGCCATCAGCCCCGGGACATCTGCCGGCTATGGCTACACCTTC.

The J gene is TRBJ1-1, the V gene TRBV4-2, with D unresolved. This CDR3 is 14 amino acids long. Germline V gene sequence: CDR1 LGHNA, CDR2 YNFKEQ. The ends were cut back, 0 bases at V and 11 bases at J, with 16 bases in the middle. The CDR3, as DNA: TGTGCCAGCAGCCAAGATCCAGGCACGGCGAACGCTTTCTTT. The encoded protein is CASSQDPGTANAFF.

The gene calls are TRBV27 and TRBJ2-7; TRBD2 matches at 9 bases. With V trimmed by 4 bases and J by 3 bases, 7 bases remained unmatched. The germline V gene encodes CDR1 MNHEY and CDR2 SMNVEV (reference sequence). This CDR3 is 15 amino acids long. The CDR3 nucleotides read TGTGCCAGCAGTTCGAATCCTAGCGGGAACTACGAGCAGTACTTC. Translated: CASSSNPSGNYEQYF.

The genes are TRBV14 and TRBJ1-2, with 8 bases identical to TRBD1. The J segment lost 3 bases and the V segment lost 2 bases, leaving 5 bases of the junction unmatched. This CDR3 comprises 15 residues. Germline values: CDR1 SGHDN, CDR2 FVKESK. The chain's CDR3 is CASSQIGGQDYGYTF. The CDR3 coding sequence is TGTGCCAGCAGCCAAATAGGGGGACAGGACTATGGCTACACCTTC.

The chain couples TRBV5-4 to TRBJ1-1; maybe TRBD1 (6 bases). The CDR3 extends over 14 amino acids. Germline-derived CDR1 and CDR2 are SGHNT and YYREEE (reference sequence). V gave up 2 bases and J gave up 1 base, with 9 bases separating them. Here the CDR3 reads CASSLPTGNTEAFF. The CDR3 nucleotides are TGTGCCAGCAGCTTACCGACAGGGAACACTGAAGCTTTCTTT.

This rearrangement joins TRBV27 to TRBJ1-1; the D is unclear. The V and J ends lost 4 bases and 8 bases respectively, with 11 bases between them. The germline V gene encodes CDR1 MNHEY and CDR2 SMNVEV (reference sequence). The CDR3 contains 12 residues. The chain's CDR3 is CASSSLRGEAFF. The CDR3 nucleotides read TGTGCCAGCAGTTCCTTAAGAGGGGAAGCTTTCTTT.

The chain joins TRBV2 to TRBJ1-3, with TRBD1 identical over 7 bases. CDR3 length: 14 amino acids. Germline values: CDR1 SNHLY, CDR2 FYNNEI. V lost 7 bases, J lost 2 bases, and 5 bases stayed unmatched. The CDR3 spells CASTEGAAGNTIYF. The CDR3 bases are TGTGCCAGCACCGAGGGGGCAGCTGGAAACACCATATATTTT.

The V and J genes are TRBV5-4 and TRBJ2-5, with D maybe TRBD1 (6 bases). CDR1 and CDR2 (germline): SGHNT, YYREEE (reference sequence). V was shortened by 1 base and J by 5 bases, with 15 bases between the two germline ends. The CDR3 is 15 residues long. The CDR3 loop reads CASSLPGQSAETQYF. In nucleotides, the CDR3 is TGTGCCAGCAGCTTGCCGGGACAATCGGCGGAGACCCAGTACTTC.

This chain connects TRBV5-8 to TRBJ1-5; perhaps TRBD1 as D (5 bases). Trimming left V 1 base short and J 3 bases short, with 11 bases between. The CDR3 is made up of 15 amino acids. CDR1 SGHTS and CDR2 YDEGEE come from the germline V gene. CDR3 in amino acids: CASSLSAGHNQPQHF. Written as DNA, the CDR3 is TGTGCCAGCAGCTTGTCCGCAGGGCACAATCAGCCCCAGCATTTT.

The rearrangement links TRBV5-1 to TRBJ2-2, with TRBD2 matching over 9 bases. Losses at the gene ends were 2 bases for V and 8 bases for J; bases not matched to a gene: 7. Germline lookup yields CDR1 SGHRS and CDR2 YFSETQ. This CDR3 contains 15 residues. CDR3 coding DNA: TGCGCCAGCAGCTTAGGCAGCGGGGGGCCTGGGGAGCTGTTTTTT. It yields the protein CASSLGSGGPGELFF.

This chain links TRBV28 with TRBJ1-2; a weak D match, TRBD1 (6 bases). V lost 6 bases, J lost 8 bases, and 22 bases lay in between. The CDR3 totals 15 residues. CDR1 and CDR2 (germline): MDHEN, SYDVKM. CDR3 in amino acids: CASRSQRNRAWGYTF. As DNA, the CDR3 is TGTGCCAGCAGATCACAAAGGAACAGGGCTTGGGGCTACACCTTC.

CDR3 region: CASTLPPLGTGELFF. Written as DNA, the CDR3 is TGTGCCAGCACCCTGCCGCCACTAGGCACCGGGGAGCTGTTTTTT. The chain is built from TRBV6-5 and TRBJ2-2, with D possibly being TRBD2 (5 bases). Looked up from germline, CDR1 is MNHEY and CDR2 is SVGAGI. The V and J ends lost 7 bases and 4 bases respectively, with 16 bases between them. CDR3 length equals 15 residues.

J is TRBJ2-7 and V is TRBV6-5; possible D gene TRBD1, 7 bases. V lost 8 bases and J 0 bases, leaving 17 bases between the germline ends. The germline gives CDR1 MNHEY, CDR2 SVGAGI. CDR3 length: 15 amino acids. CDR3 amino acids: CASARGAGGSYEQYF. The CDR3 region has the DNA TGTGCCAGCGCCAGGGGGGCGGGTGGCTCCTACGAGCAGTACTTC.

J is TRBJ2-1 and V is TRBV27; D possibly corresponds to TRBD2 (6 bases). The V gene lost 4 bases and the J gene lost 4 bases, with 17 bases spanning the gap. Germline CDR1 is MNHEY and CDR2 is SMNVEV (reference sequence). The CDR3 loop spans 16 amino acids. The CDR3 is CASSSLRLDQYNEQFF. The CDR3 nucleotides read TGTGCCAGCAGTTCGCTGCGACTAGATCAATACAATGAGCAGTTCTTC.